Below are 13 T cell receptor beta chains sequenced from a single sample in a study of tumor-infiltrating lymphocytes in primary liver carcinoma. Germline DNA was extracted too, while blood RNA derived from unsorted whole blood. Total RNA (around 0.45 ug) served as template for TCR beta cDNA synthesis primed by a constant-region primer. It was through three nested multiplex PCR rounds of slightly modified ARM-PCR that TCR beta libraries arose. Use of TRBV1-TRBV30 forward primers with a C-beta reverse primer characterized the first two PCR rounds, which lasted around 9 cycles each. TCRdb ran MiXCR on the multiplex PCR reads and lists one entry per CDR3 protein. The table lists approximately 300,000 distinct CDR3 sequences, less than 75% of them singletons. Sequencing used peripheral blood. All receptors come from a man between 40 and 49 years old with primary liver carcinoma and hepatitis B virus infection.

This chain's CDR3 is CAWGGSTPGPLHF. CDR3 DNA: TGTGCCTGGGGCGGGTCTACACCAGGACCCCTCCACTTT. This rearrangement joins TRBV30 to TRBJ1-6, with no clear D. This CDR3 has 13 residues. V was shortened by 5 bases and J by 12 bases, with 17 bases between the two germline ends. Per germline, CDR1 GTSNPN and CDR2 SVGIG (reference sequence). Combining the CDR3 with reference TRBV30 and TRBJ1-6 gives the whole variable domain SQTIHQWPATLVQPVGSPLSLECTVEGTSNPNLYWYRQAAGRGLQLLFYSVGIGQISSEVPQNLSASRPQDRQFILSSKKLLLSDSGFYLCAWGGSTPGPLHFGNGTRLTVT.

This clonotype was seen once. This is likely a read error, given that the CDR3 carries no conserved phenylalanine or tryptophan at its end. The chain carries TRBV6-5 and TRBJ1-1; D uncertain. Germline V gene lookup returns CDR1 MNHEY and CDR2 SVGAGI. This CDR3 is built from 12 residues. As DNA, the CDR3 is TGTGCCATCAGTGTTTTCGGAGTCGAAGCTTTCTTA. It is translated as CAISVFGVEAFL.

Of note for this clonotype: At one boundary the junction diverges from the germline segment, which might be a read error. The chain employs TRBV4-3 and TRBJ1-6, with 7 bases fitting TRBD1. Germline V gives CDR1 LGHNA, CDR2 YSLEER. The CDR3 totals 13 residues. CDR3 region: CTSSRTGESPLHF. The CDR3, as DNA: TGCACCAGCAGCCGTACAGGGGAATCACCCCTCCACTTT.

This clonotype was seen ten or more times. This chain connects TRBV5-6 to TRBJ1-4, with TRBD1 matching 8 bases. This CDR3 region has 16 residues. CDR1 and CDR2 from the germline V gene are SGHDT and YYEEEE. J gave up 3 bases and V 2 bases, and 6 bases lay outside the gene matches. CDR3 in DNA: TGTGCCAGCAGCTTATACAGGGGGATATCTAATGAAAAACTGTTTTTT. It codes for CASSLYRGISNEKLFF. Drawing the rest from reference TRBV5-6 and TRBJ1-4, the complete variable domain is DAGVTQSPTHLIKTRGQQVTLRCSPKSGHDTVSWYQQALGQGPQFIFQYYEEEERQRGNFPDRFSGHQFPNYSSELNVNALLLGDSALYLCASSLYRGISNEKLFFGSGTQLSVL.

This clonotype was recorded many times. The rearrangement uses TRBV28 and TRBJ2-7; D is unclear. Germline CDR1 is MDHEN and CDR2 is SYDVKM. Trimming removed 7 bases at V and 6 bases at J, with 7 bases between. The CDR3 is 10 residues long. CDR3: CASKDGEQYF. The CDR3 DNA reads as TGTGCCAGCAAAGACGGCGAGCAGTACTTC.

Comment on this clonotype: A much larger clone sits a single nucleotide away, making a read error possible. The genes are TRBV4-2 and TRBJ2-5, with D possibly being TRBD2 (6 bases). The CDR3 runs 17 residues. CDR1 is LGHNA and CDR2 is YNFKEQ in the germline V gene. V was pared by 0 bases and J by 8 bases, with 22 bases between. The CDR3 reads CASSQELETPWRDTQYF. DNA for the CDR3: TGTGCCAGCAGCCAAGAGTTAGAGACACCTTGGAGGGATACCCAGTACTTC.

On this clonotype: Just one base apart from a much larger clone, this may be a read error. The chain couples TRBV6-2 or TRBV6-3 to TRBJ1-5; perhaps TRBD1 as D (5 bases). The CDR3 has 15 residues. CDR1 is MNHEY and CDR2 is SVGEGT in the germline V gene. CDR3 sequence: CASSTPRQTNQSQHF. The CDR3 DNA is TGTGCCAGCAGTACCCCGAGACAGACCAATCAGTCCCAGCATTTT.

This clonotype was picked up a small number of times. The rearrangement joins TRBV5-4 to TRBJ2-6; the D gene is possibly TRBD1 (6 bases). Germline V gives CDR1 SGHNT, CDR2 YYREEE (reference sequence). This CDR3 has 17 amino acids. V was clipped by 1 base and J by 2 bases, with 13 bases between them. The CDR3 loop reads CASSLQGSSPGANVLTF. Written as DNA, the CDR3 is TGTGCCAGCAGCTTGCAGGGGTCGTCTCCTGGGGCCAACGTCCTGACTTTC.

The V and J genes are TRBV29-1 and TRBJ2-3, with D perhaps matching TRBD2 (5 bases). The CDR3 is made up of 14 amino acids. V lost 7 bases and J lost 5, with 19 bases in between. Germline values: CDR1 SQVTM, CDR2 ANQGSEA. DNA of the CDR3: TGCAGCGCCGGGGTGGGAGCCGGCAGAGATACGCAGTATTTT. As protein: CSAGVGAGRDTQYF.

This clonotype showed up many times. The CDR3 DNA reads as TGTGCTAGTGGTTTAGGTCCTCTGGGGCAGAATCAGCCCCAGCATTTT. It is translated as CASGLGPLGQNQPQHF. The chain couples TRBV12-5 to TRBJ1-5; the D gene is possibly TRBD1 (5 bases). The CDR3 extends over 16 amino acids. CDR1 is LGHNT and CDR2 is FRNRAP in the germline V gene. V gave up 3 bases and J gave up 4 bases, with 16 bases separating them.

As for this clonotype: This sequence may be a read error, since a much larger clone differs from it by one base. The genes are TRBV7-8 and TRBJ2-3; 11 bases are shared with TRBD2. The V gene end was trimmed by 3 bases and the J gene end by 5 bases; junction bases not matched to a gene: 4. Germline V gene sequence: CDR1 SGHVS, CDR2 FQNEAQ. The CDR3 sequence is 15 residues long. CDR3 loop: CASSFLAGGLDTQYF. The CDR3 bases are TGTGCCAGCAGCTTCTTAGCGGGAGGGCTAGATACGCAGTATTTT.

Regarding this clonotype: Germline and junction disagree at one end, which may indicate a read error. The J gene is TRBJ2-3, the V gene TRBV6-2 or TRBV6-3; D unresolved. Germline V lookup: CDR1 MNHEY, CDR2 SVGEGT. CDR3 size: 14 residues. CDR3 sequence reads: CDSSYDTFTDTHYF. The DNA of the CDR3 is TGTGACAGCAGTTACGACACATTCACAGATACGCATTATTTT.

This clonotype was counted between two and nine times. The rearrangement joins TRBV5-1 to TRBJ1-5; TRBD1 agrees at 7 bases. CDR1 and CDR2 (germline): SGHRS, YFSETQ. Trimming at V came to 0 bases and at J to 7 bases, leaving 7 bases not matched to a gene. The CDR3 totals 15 residues. Here the CDR3 DNA reads TGCGCCAGCAGCTTGGGTGCAGGGGGAGGCCAGCCCCAGCATTTT. Amino acids: CASSLGAGGGQPQHF.